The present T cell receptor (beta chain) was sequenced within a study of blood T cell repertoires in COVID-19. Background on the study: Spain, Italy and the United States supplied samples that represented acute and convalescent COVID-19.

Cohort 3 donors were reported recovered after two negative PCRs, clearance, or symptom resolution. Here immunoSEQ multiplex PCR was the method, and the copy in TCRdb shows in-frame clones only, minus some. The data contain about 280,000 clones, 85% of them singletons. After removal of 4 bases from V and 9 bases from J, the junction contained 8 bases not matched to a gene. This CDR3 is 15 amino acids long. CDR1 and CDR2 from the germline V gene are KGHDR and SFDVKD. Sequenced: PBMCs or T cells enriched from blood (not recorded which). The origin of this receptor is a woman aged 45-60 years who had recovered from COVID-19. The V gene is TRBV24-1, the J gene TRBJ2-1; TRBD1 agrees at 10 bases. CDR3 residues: CATSDPGQGVGEQFF. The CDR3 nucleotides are TGTGCCACCAGTGACCCCGGACAGGGGGTAGGTGAGCAGTTCTTC.